Presented here are 30 T cell receptor beta chains from one specimen sequenced in a study of metastatic and nonmetastatic thyroid tumors (dated by TCRdb to the early 2020s). None of the patients had been given any treatment before thyroid surgery. Library preparation used PCR. Sequenced on an Illumina HiSeq 4000. TCRdb's own reprocessing of the public reads used fastp at Q25 and MiXCR and kept productive beta chains. This sample lists 15,000 to 20,000 clones; about 28% were detected once. The leading ten clones occupy under 25% of the sample. Source material: tumor tissue. Receptors were obtained from a female donor with papillary thyroid cancer or a benign thyroid nodule (not recorded which). Some clones in this sample may be carry-over from other donors' samples.

There are many counts of this clone. J is TRBJ1-2 and V is TRBV5-1; no clear D gene. The V and J ends lost 0 bases and 5 bases respectively, with 11 bases between them. CDR3 length equals 14 residues. Germline-derived CDR1 and CDR2 are SGHRS and YFSETQ. CDR3 in DNA: TGCGCCAGCAGCTTGGACGGAGGTAAATATGGCTACACCTTC. Translation gives CASSLDGGKYGYTF. Looking up the rest from reference TRBV5-1 and TRBJ1-2 gives the full variable domain: KAGVTQTPRYLIKTRGQQVTLSCSPISGHRSVSWYQQTPGQGLQFLFEYFSETQRNKGNFPGRFSGRQFSNSRSEMNVSTLELGDSALYLCASSLDGGKYGYTFGSGTRLTVV.

This clone was seen more than once but under ten times. The rearrangement links TRBV6-1 to TRBJ1-6; D remains unclear. There are 14 residues in the CDR3. Germline CDR1 is MNHNS and CDR2 is SASEGT. V was cut by 6 bases and J by 10 bases, with 16 bases left in between. This chain's CDR3 is CASSQSSPWSPLHF. The CDR3 nucleotides read TGTGCCAGCAGCCAGAGTTCGCCTTGGTCACCCCTCCACTTT.

The CDR3 DNA follows: TGTGCCAGCAGTCACCAGTCTAGGACTTTCTTT. This translates into CASSHQSRTFF. This sequence joins TRBV6-5 and TRBJ1-1, with D unclear. Germline V CDR1 and CDR2: MNHEY, SVGAGI. V lost 5 bases, J lost 12 bases, and 13 bases lay in between. CDR3 size: 11 residues.

V gene TRBV6-9 combines with J gene TRBJ1-5, with 8 bases fitting TRBD1. Germline-derived CDR1 and CDR2 are MNHGY and SVAAGI. This CDR3 is 15 amino acids long. The ends lost 2 bases at V and 5 bases at J; junction bases unmatched: 5. For the CDR3, the DNA is TGTGCCAGCAGTTATGACAGGGGAACCCATCAGCCCCAGCATTTT. Translating gives CASSYDRGTHQPQHF.

In this sample, this clone turned up many times. The chain recombines TRBV6-1 with TRBJ1-1; 7 bases match TRBD1. The germline CDR1 and CDR2 sequences are MNHNS and SASEGT. Unmatched junction bases numbered 7, after V lost 5 bases and J lost 7 bases. The CDR3 is 13 residues long. The DNA for the CDR3 is TGTGCCAGCAGTAGGGACAGCGGACTTGAAGCTTTCTTT. It is translated as CASSRDSGLEAFF.

The chain links TRBV30 to TRBJ2-7; TRBD2 might be the D (6 bases). The V gene lost 3 bases and the J gene lost 11 bases, with 20 bases spanning the gap. Germline CDR1 GTSNPN, CDR2 SVGIG (reference sequence). This CDR3 spans 13 amino acids. The CDR3 DNA reads as TGTGCCTGGAGCGGGGATCCCGGCTCGGGGGAGTACTTC. It translates to CAWSGDPGSGEYF.

This clone has a handful of counts. This chain connects TRBV28 to TRBJ1-1; D unresolved. CDR3 length: 10 residues. Germline lookup yields CDR1 MDHEN and CDR2 SYDVKM. CDR3 protein: CCGINTEAFF. Here the CDR3 DNA reads TGTTGTGGGATCAACACTGAAGCTTTCTTT.

This clone was observed a few times. V gene TRBV6-5 combines with J gene TRBJ2-3; 9 bases align to TRBD2. The CDR3 consists of 17 residues. Per germline, CDR1 MNHEY and CDR2 SVGAGI. V shed 2 bases and J 2 bases; nucleotides not matched to a gene: 8. CDR3 DNA sequence: TGTGCCAGCAGTTACGCGGTTGCGGGGGGGATCACAGATACGCAGTATTTT. Amino acid sequence: CASSYAVAGGITDTQYF.

This clone was counted at least ten times. In nucleotides, the CDR3 is TGTGCCAGCAGTTTCTGGACATTGAGCTCTGGAAACACCATATATTTT. It specifies CASSFWTLSSGNTIYF. The rearrangement links TRBV7-6 to TRBJ1-3; a possible D gene is TRBD1 (5 bases). The CDR3 length is 16 residues. Trimming removed 6 bases at V and 0 bases at J, with 15 bases between. The germline gives CDR1 SGHVS, CDR2 FNYEAQ.

This clone is deemed medium-sized. The chain uses TRBV12-3 or TRBV12-4 and TRBJ2-2; D may be TRBD1 (6 bases). V gave up 7 bases and J gave up 5 bases, with 14 bases separating them. The CDR3 sequence is 14 residues long. The CDR3 DNA follows: TGTGCCAGCAACCCGGGACACTTAACCGGGGAGCTGTTTTTT. Translated: CASNPGHLTGELFF.

Comment on this clone: Possible read error: a much larger clone is one base away. In the same sample, other DNA sequences code for this CDR3. The CDR3: CASSIVAGGNYNEQFF. CDR3 nucleotides: TGTGCCAGTAGTATAGTAGCGGGTGGGAACTACAATGAGCAGTTCTTC. The rearrangement uses TRBV19 and TRBJ2-1; 7 nucleotides line up with TRBD2. J gave up 3 bases and V 1 base, and 6 bases lay outside the gene matches. The germline V gene has CDR1 LNHDA and CDR2 SQIVND (reference sequence). The CDR3 is made up of 16 amino acids.

V usage is TRBV2 and J usage is TRBJ2-7; 7 bases map to TRBD2. The CDR3 has 13 amino acids. Per germline, CDR1 SNHLY and CDR2 FYNNEI. With V trimmed by 6 bases and J by 5 bases, 7 bases remained unmatched. The CDR3 region has the DNA TGTGCCAGCAGGAACCCAGGGAGGGACGAGCAGTACGTC. It translates to CASRNPGRDEQYV.

V usage is TRBV14 and J usage is TRBJ1-6; a possible D gene is TRBD1 (6 bases). Germline loops: CDR1 SGHDN, CDR2 FVKESK. This CDR3 contains 16 residues. The ends were cut back, 2 bases at V and 4 bases at J, with 12 bases in the middle. The CDR3 loop is CASSQLGGRYNSPLHF. CDR3 sequence (DNA): TGTGCCAGCAGCCAACTAGGGGGACGGTATAATTCACCCCTCCACTTT. The complete variable domain, with remaining parts taken from reference TRBV14 and TRBJ1-6, reads EAGVTQFPSHSVIEKGQTVTLRCDPISGHDNLYWYRRVMGKEIKFLLHFVKESKQDESGMPNNRFLAERTGGTYSTLKVQPAELEDSGVYFCASSQLGGRYNSPLHFGNGTRLTVT.

This clone was found a few times. One junction end does not reproduce the germline sequence, and a read error may be involved. The rearrangement links TRBV7-9 to TRBJ1-1; D not resolved. The CDR3 sequence is 12 residues long. Germline V gene sequence: CDR1 SEHNR, CDR2 FQNEAQ (reference sequence). The CDR3 reads CASSLGTTEALF. DNA of the CDR3: TGTGCCAGCAGCTTAGGGACTACTGAAGCTTTATTT.

This clone was detected only a few times. The genes are TRBV28 and TRBJ2-1; D remains unclear. V lost 2 bases and J 3 bases, leaving 8 bases between the germline ends. The CDR3 runs 14 residues. From germline, CDR1 is MDHEN and CDR2 SYDVKM. CDR3 sequence (DNA): TGTGCCAGCAGTTTACCTGGGGACTACAATGAGCAGTTCTTC. This codes for CASSLPGDYNEQFF.

This clone was counted between two and nine times. A junction end diverges from the germline sequence, so it may reflect a read error. The chain uses TRBV28 and TRBJ2-7, with D tentatively TRBD1 (6 bases). From germline, CDR1 is MDHEN and CDR2 SYDVKM. The CDR3 consists of 15 residues. The DNA for the CDR3 is TGTGCCAGAAGTTCACCGGGACATAGCCCCTACGAGCAGTACTTC. This sequence encodes CARSSPGHSPYEQYF. The full variable domain, its missing parts supplied by reference TRBV28 and TRBJ2-7, is DVKVTQSSRYLVKRTGEKVFLECVQDMDHENMFWYRQDPGLGLRLIYFSYDVKMKEKGDIPEGYSVSREKKERFSLILESASTNQTSMYLCARSSPGHSPYEQYFGPGTRLTVT.

As to this clone: Sequence at one end of the junction differs from germline and may be a read error. V and J are TRBV20-1 and TRBJ2-2, with D tentatively TRBD1 or TRBD2 (5 bases each). This CDR3 contains 16 residues. Germline CDR1 reads DFQATT; CDR2 reads SNEGSKA (reference sequence). CDR3 in amino acids: CCARGPGRSNTVELFF. The DNA for the CDR3 is TGCTGTGCTAGAGGGCCGGGACGGTCGAACACCGTGGAGCTGTTTTTT.

This clone was found many times. V gene TRBV6-1 combines with J gene TRBJ2-1; TRBD1 matches at 8 bases. This CDR3 is built from 18 residues. Germline V gene data show CDR1 as MNHNS and CDR2 as SASEGT. The V gene end was trimmed by 3 bases and the J gene end by 4 bases; junction bases not matched to a gene: 14. The CDR3, as DNA: TGTGCCAGCAGTGACACTAGGGCAGGGACAGGACTATACAATGAGCAGTTCTTC. It specifies CASSDTRAGTGLYNEQFF.

This clone counts as medium-sized. The chain's CDR3 is CASSPGFNYGYTF. The CDR3 DNA reads TGCGCCAGCAGCCCGGGTTTCAACTATGGCTACACCTTC. This chain joins TRBV10-2 and TRBJ1-2; no reliable D call. Trimming took off 6 bases at V and 2 bases at J, with 10 bases between the two ends. This CDR3 has 13 residues. Germline values: CDR1 WSHSY, CDR2 SAAADI.

In this sample, this clone is medium-sized. V usage is TRBV19 and J usage is TRBJ1-6; no definite D call. Germline CDR1 is LNHDA and CDR2 is SQIVND (reference sequence). The V end lost 4 bases, the J end lost 9 bases, and 13 bases lay between the germline ends. This CDR3 has 14 amino acids. The CDR3 DNA is TGTGCCAGTAGTACGCCCGGGCATGGTTCACCCCTCCACTTT. It is translated as CASSTPGHGSPLHF.

The chain carries TRBV5-1 and TRBJ1-2, with 8 bases identical to TRBD1. This CDR3 is built from 14 residues. From germline, CDR1 is SGHRS and CDR2 YFSETQ. V lost 8 bases, J lost 4 bases, and 10 bases stayed unmatched. CDR3 sequence (DNA): TGCGCCAGAAGATCCGACAGGGGACTCTATGGCTACACCTTC. The encoded protein is CARRSDRGLYGYTF.

The rearrangement joins TRBV7-8 to TRBJ1-2; possible D gene TRBD1, 5 bases. Germline assignment: CDR1 SGHVS and CDR2 FQNEAQ. V lost 1 base and J 5 bases, leaving 20 bases between the germline ends. This CDR3 contains 17 residues. CDR3 amino acids: CASSLDGHSTGLYGYTF. The CDR3 DNA follows: TGTGCCAGCAGCTTAGACGGACACTCCACCGGTCTATATGGCTACACCTTC.

This clone was observed a few times. V is TRBV5-1 and J is TRBJ1-2; D is unclear. Trimming took off 0 bases at V and 7 bases at J, with 19 bases between the two ends. The CDR3 totals 16 residues. Germline CDR1 SGHRS, CDR2 YFSETQ. The CDR3 sequence is CASSLGAALESAGYTF. The CDR3 DNA is TGCGCCAGCAGCTTGGGGGCAGCCCTTGAGTCCGCTGGCTACACCTTC. Looking up the rest from reference TRBV5-1 and TRBJ1-2 gives the full variable domain: KAGVTQTPRYLIKTRGQQVTLSCSPISGHRSVSWYQQTPGQGLQFLFEYFSETQRNKGNFPGRFSGRQFSNSRSEMNVSTLELGDSALYLCASSLGAALESAGYTFGSGTRLTVV.

Ten or more counts support this clone. The identical CDR3 is also encoded by other nucleotide sequences in the sample. This chain links TRBV9 with TRBJ2-1; unclear D gene. The CDR3 is 15 amino acids. V was shortened by 0 bases and J by 2 bases, with 9 bases between the two germline ends. Germline CDR1 SGDLS, CDR2 YYNGEE. CDR3 loop: CASSVALDPYNEQFF. The DNA for the CDR3 is TGTGCCAGCAGCGTAGCCCTAGACCCCTACAATGAGCAGTTCTTC. Using reference TRBV9 and TRBJ2-1 for the parts outside the CDR3, the full variable domain is DSGVTQTPKHLITATGQRVTLRCSPRSGDLSVYWYQQSLDQGLQFLIQYYNGEERAKGNILERFSAQQFPDLHSELNLSSLELGDSALYFCASSVALDPYNEQFFGPGTRLTVL.

Details on this clone: A much larger clonotype is one base distant, so this may be a read error. The V gene is TRBV9, the J gene TRBJ1-4; 9 bases map to TRBD1. This CDR3 contains 16 residues. Per germline, CDR1 SGDLS and CDR2 YYNGEE. As DNA, the CDR3 is TGTCCCAGCAGCGTAGGGGGACAGGGAACTAATGAAAAACTGTTTTTT. It translates to CPSSVGGQGTNEKLFF. Full variable domain (outside the CDR3, taken from reference TRBV9 and TRBJ1-4): DSGVTQTPKHLITATGQRVTLRCSPRSGDLSVYWYQQSLDQGLQFLIQYYNGEERAKGNILERFSAQQFPDLHSELNLSSLELGDSALYFCPSSVGGQGTNEKLFFGSGTQLSVL.

This clone was counted between two and nine times. One junction end does not reproduce the germline sequence, and a read error may be involved. The CDR3 DNA sequence: TGTGACAGTAGTTACAGGGTTCCCAACGTCCTGACTTTC. It translates to CDSSYRVPNVLTF. This chain joins TRBV19 and TRBJ2-6; a possible D gene is TRBD1 (6 bases). Per germline, CDR1 LNHDA and CDR2 SQIVND (reference sequence). The CDR3 length is 13 residues.

This clone appeared a few times. V usage is TRBV28 and J usage is TRBJ2-5; no firm D call. The CDR3 is made up of 12 amino acids. Deletions cut 1 base from V and 4 bases from J, with 4 bases between. Germline assignment: CDR1 MDHEN and CDR2 SYDVKM. The DNA of the CDR3 is TGTGCCAGCAGTTTATATGGAGAGACCCAGTACTTC. The encoded protein is CASSLYGETQYF.

On this clone: A clone one base away is much larger, so this may be a read error. This sample includes further DNA sequences coding for the same CDR3. The chain couples TRBV6-4 to TRBJ2-3; 10 bases map to TRBD1. This CDR3 spans 18 amino acids. The germline V gene has CDR1 MRHNA and CDR2 SNTAGT. The CDR3 region is CASSDSNPGTGDADTQYF. CDR3 sequence (DNA): TGTGCCAGCAGTGACTCGAACCCCGGGACAGGGGACGCAGATACACAGTATTTT.

This clone is medium-sized by share. This specimen includes other DNA sequences encoding the same CDR3. CDR3 nucleotides: TGTGCCAGCAGTTCGCCCGGTAATTCACCCCTCCACTTT. Its translation is CASSSPGNSPLHF. V and J are TRBV27 and TRBJ1-6; D is unclear. V lost 4 bases and J lost 6, with 7 bases in between. Germline V CDR1 and CDR2: MNHEY, SMNVEV (reference sequence). This CDR3 has 13 amino acids.

The chain combines TRBV20-1 with TRBJ2-1; 9 bases fit TRBD1. V trimming: 0 bases; J trimming: 3 bases; junction bases outside the gene matches: 6. The CDR3 totals 16 residues. The germline gives CDR1 DFQATT, CDR2 SNEGSKA (reference sequence). CDR3 protein: CSARDLRTGDYNEQFF. In DNA, the CDR3 is TGCAGTGCTAGAGATCTTAGGACAGGGGACTACAATGAGCAGTTCTTC.